This entry is about one T cell receptor (beta chain). This entry comes from a study of blood T cell repertoires in COVID-19. Study summary: From T cells, B-cell-depleted T cells, or PBMCs came the material, which was cDNA or gDNA.

With 4 bases clipped from V and 8 bases from J, the junction kept 12 bases outside the gene matches. The CDR3 extends over 15 amino acids. Germline CDR1 and CDR2: SQVTM and ANQGSEA. Sequencing used immunoSEQ multiplex PCR; TCRdb keeps in-frame clones, though not all of them. Of approximately 180,000 clones in the sample, roughly 86% were seen once. The chain combines TRBV29-1 with TRBJ2-1; 9 positions match TRBD2. What was sequenced was peripheral blood. The clonotype was recovered from a man aged 35-49 years with active or convalescent COVID-19. The CDR3 sequence is CSVGFGTSSVDEQFF. The CDR3 DNA is TGCAGCGTTGGGTTTGGGACTAGCTCAGTCGATGAGCAGTTCTTC.